Detailed here is one T cell receptor beta chain. Antigen: not known. The data stem from a study of PD-1 blockade in classical Hodgkin lymphoma. Sequenced by immunoSEQ multiplex PCR; TCRdb stores in-frame clones only, minus some. The sample lists roughly 30,000 clones, approximately 80% occurring once. Time point in this sample: cycle 4 day 1 (C4D1), after 6 weeks of nivolumab. The patients all showed relapse after autologous stem cell transplantation, while their brentuximab vedotin exposure varied. Investigators isolated CD4+ T cells from thawed PBMCs through magnetic negative selection. This CDR3 is built from 14 residues. V was cut by 4 bases and J by 8 bases, with 18 bases left in between. Germline CDR1 reads SQVTM; CDR2 reads ANQGSEA. Study-level results: While CD8+ TCR diversity did not rise significantly by C4D1, CD4+ TCR diversity did. Newly diagnosed and completely responding patients shared comparable baseline diversity.

The chain couples TRBV29-1 to TRBJ2-4; D might be TRBD1 or TRBD2, each matching 6 bases. Sequenced here: CD4+ T cells from blood, sampled before the fourth cycle of nivolumab. This clonotype was obtained from a human donor with classical Hodgkin lymphoma. The CDR3 here is CSVVAQGGGDIQYF. The CDR3 DNA is TGCAGCGTTGTAGCACAGGGCGGCGGGGACATTCAGTACTTC.